This TCR beta chain was obtained from a study of blood T cell repertoires in COVID-19. In the study overall: The cDNA or gDNA used as material had been derived from T cells, B-cell-depleted T cells, or PBMCs.

TCRdb's table, derived via immunoSEQ multiplex PCR, lists solely in-frame clones and lacks some. The table includes roughly 250,000 clones, less than 90% detected once. Trimming took off 7 bases at V and 6 bases at J, with 16 bases between the two ends. This CDR3 spans 14 amino acids. Germline assignment: CDR1 SNHLY and CDR2 FYNNEI. The chain has TRBV2 and TRBJ1-5, with D unresolved. The TCR comes from a woman aged 40 to 49 who had recovered from COVID-19. The sequenced material came from peripheral blood. CDR3 residues: CASKEVAGTQPQHF. The CDR3 DNA reads as TGTGCCAGCAAGGAGGTCGCGGGTACTCAGCCCCAGCATTTT.